This T cell receptor beta chain was documented in a study of T cells after yellow fever vaccination (dated by TCRdb to about 2019). General notes on the study: The SMART-Seq v4 Ultra Low Input RNA kit was used to prepare libraries from fractions with low cell numbers. To follow T-cell clones before and after primary and booster YFV17D yellow fever vaccination, bulk TCR alpha and beta repertoires were sequenced over time. The cohort comprised two healthy male donors, one aged 18 to 29 and one aged 30 to 39 years. Bulk PBMC replicates and cell subsets were isolated from blood drawn at multiple timepoints before and after both primary and secondary immunization.

The treatment or condition label for this specimen denotes: live attenuated yellow fever vaccine strain. A standard Ficoll-Paque protocol was used to isolate PBMCs from peripheral blood. CD4 and CD8 T-cell fractions were isolated with Dynabeads CD4 and CD8 positive selection kits. TriZol was used to extract RNA from bulk PBMCs, from CD4 and CD8 fractions, and from dextramer-positive and dextramer-negative fractions. A distance of 11 bases separates the germline ends of V and J, which lose 2 bases and 0 bases respectively. The germline V gene specifies SGHTA as CDR1 and FQGNSA as CDR2. CDR3 length: 15 amino acids, cysteine to phenylalanine. The read is trimmed to its CDR3 DNA, 45 bases read in frame from base 1. Paper-wide results and their limitations: Only two donors were included in the study, so the extent to which the findings can be generalized is limited. A small share of clonotypes occurred in both CD4 and CD8 compartments, likely arising from convergent recombination. Compared with the primary T-cell response, the secondary T-cell response was faster but weaker, reaching its peak on day 5 rather than on day 15. After the booster, most of the clones that had expanded following primary vaccination were detected again (roughly 96% of CD4 and around 88% of CD8), which suggests that memory was broadly maintained. Computational filtering was needed because FACS-sorted repertoires could contain abundant contaminating clonotypes from the bulk population.

This clonotype was detected many times. Its target antigen remains unknown. It has no much larger one-base neighbor in the sample; base qualities were not kept. TCR cDNA was made using 5'RACE template switching, a step that added a universal primer site and unique molecular identifiers. Priming of cDNA synthesis was performed from both the TCR alpha and TCR beta constant segments. Two PCR steps were used to amplify libraries, with sample barcodes and sequencing adapters being added in the second step. Sequencing of libraries was performed on Illumina HiSeq 2500 (2x100 bp) or NovaSeq (2x150 bp). In the paper's pipeline: MIGEC handled demultiplexing of reads and collapsing into UMI consensus sequences, while MiXCR performed V(D)J alignment. Clonotypes responding to the vaccine were identified with edgeR on replicate PBMC samples, with the criteria of FDR below 0.01 and a log2 fold change above 5 up to day 15. Each bulk clonotype was labeled CD4 or CD8 based on which sequenced repertoire, CD4 or CD8, contained the clonotype at higher abundance. In-frame beta chains were kept once TCRdb had trimmed the public reads at Q25 with fastp and called clones with MiXCR. For every CDR3 protein sequence, its rows merge into one entry that carries the most common genes and DNA. These V and J calls rely on TCRdb rather than the paper's analysis. For this sample there are under 150,000 distinct CDR3 sequences; 7.7% appear just once. The ten top clones hold around 0.73% of the sample.

The chain was built from TRBV7-2 and TRBJ2-7, with TRBD2 as a weak D call on 5 bases. The origin of this receptor is a man aged 25-40 years who received the YFV17D yellow fever vaccine. Sequencing was performed on CD4+ T cells sorted from PBMCs, taken 5 days after the yellow fever booster vaccination. The CDR3 protein: CASSLLYTSSYEQYF. The DNA sequence follows: TGTGCCAGCAGCTTACTTTACACTAGCTCCTACGAGCAGTACTTC.